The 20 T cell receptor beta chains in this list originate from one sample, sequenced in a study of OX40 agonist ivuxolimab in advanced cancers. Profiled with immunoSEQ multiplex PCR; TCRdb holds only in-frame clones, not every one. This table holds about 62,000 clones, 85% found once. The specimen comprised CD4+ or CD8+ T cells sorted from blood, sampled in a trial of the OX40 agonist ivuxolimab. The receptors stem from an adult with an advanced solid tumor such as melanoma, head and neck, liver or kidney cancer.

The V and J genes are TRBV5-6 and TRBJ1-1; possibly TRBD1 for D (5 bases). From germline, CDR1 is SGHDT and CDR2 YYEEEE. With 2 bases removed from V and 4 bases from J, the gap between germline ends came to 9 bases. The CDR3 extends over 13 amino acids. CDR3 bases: TGTGCCAGCAGCTTCGGGAGGGGCACTGAAGCTTTCTTT. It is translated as CASSFGRGTEAFF. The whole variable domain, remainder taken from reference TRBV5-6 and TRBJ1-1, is DAGVTQSPTHLIKTRGQQVTLRCSPKSGHDTVSWYQQALGQGPQFIFQYYEEEERQRGNFPDRFSGHQFPNYSSELNVNALLLGDSALYLCASSFGRGTEAFFGQGTRLTVV.

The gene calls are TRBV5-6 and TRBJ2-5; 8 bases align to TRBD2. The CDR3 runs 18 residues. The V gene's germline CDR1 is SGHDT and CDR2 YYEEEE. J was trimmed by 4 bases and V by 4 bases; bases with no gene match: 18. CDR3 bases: TGTGCCAGCAGCCCATTACGGGGGGGGCCCCCCCCAGGAGAGACCCAGTACTTC. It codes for CASSPLRGGPPPGETQYF.

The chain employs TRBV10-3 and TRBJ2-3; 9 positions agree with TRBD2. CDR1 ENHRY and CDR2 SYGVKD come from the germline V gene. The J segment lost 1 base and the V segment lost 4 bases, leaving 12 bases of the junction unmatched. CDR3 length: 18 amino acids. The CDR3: CAISGRAGGEFGTDTQYF. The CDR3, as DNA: TGTGCCATCAGTGGACGAGCGGGAGGAGAGTTTGGCACAGATACGCAGTATTTT.

The CDR3 reads CASTPFIGANSPLHF. CDR3 sequence (DNA): TGTGCCAGCACGCCGTTTATCGGCGCGAATTCACCCCTCCACTTT. This chain joins TRBV2 and TRBJ1-6; D is uncertain. CDR1 is SNHLY and CDR2 is FYNNEI in the germline V gene. CDR3 size: 15 residues. V lost 7 bases to trimming and J lost 7 bases, with 17 bases between them.

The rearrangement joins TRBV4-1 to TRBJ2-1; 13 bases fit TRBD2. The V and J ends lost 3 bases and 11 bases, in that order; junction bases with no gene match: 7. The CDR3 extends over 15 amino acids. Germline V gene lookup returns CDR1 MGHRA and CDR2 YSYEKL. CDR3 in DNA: TGCGCCAGCAGCCAGAGTGCCGGGACTAGCGGGAAGCAGTTCTTC. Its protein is CASSQSAGTSGKQFF.

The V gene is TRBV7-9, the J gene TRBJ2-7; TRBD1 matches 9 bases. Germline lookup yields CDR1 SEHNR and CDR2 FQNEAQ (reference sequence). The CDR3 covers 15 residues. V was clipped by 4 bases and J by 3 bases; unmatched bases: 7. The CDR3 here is CASSSRDRVGYEQYF. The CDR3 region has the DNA TGTGCCAGCAGCTCCAGGGACAGGGTGGGCTACGAGCAGTACTTC. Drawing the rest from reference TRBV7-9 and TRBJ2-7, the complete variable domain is DTGVSQNPRHKITKRGQNVTFRCDPISEHNRLYWYRQTLGQGPEFLTYFQNEAQLEKSRLLSDRFSAERPKGSFSTLEIQRTEQGDSAMYLCASSSRDRVGYEQYFGPGTRLTVT.

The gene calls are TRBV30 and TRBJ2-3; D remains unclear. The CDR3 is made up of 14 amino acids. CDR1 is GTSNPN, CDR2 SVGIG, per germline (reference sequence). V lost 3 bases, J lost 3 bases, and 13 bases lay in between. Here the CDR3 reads CAWRTLAGTDTQYF. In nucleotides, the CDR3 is TGTGCCTGGAGAACCCTGGCAGGTACAGATACGCAGTATTTT.

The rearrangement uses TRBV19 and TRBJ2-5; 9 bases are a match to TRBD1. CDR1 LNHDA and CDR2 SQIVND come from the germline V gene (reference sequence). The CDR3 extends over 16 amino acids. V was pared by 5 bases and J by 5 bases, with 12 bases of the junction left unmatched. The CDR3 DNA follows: TGTGCCAGTAGTGCCGTAACAGGGGGCGCGAGGGAGACCCAGTACTTC. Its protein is CASSAVTGGARETQYF.

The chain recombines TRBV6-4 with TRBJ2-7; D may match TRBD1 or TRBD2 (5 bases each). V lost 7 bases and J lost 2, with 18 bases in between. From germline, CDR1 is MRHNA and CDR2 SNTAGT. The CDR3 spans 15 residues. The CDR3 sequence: CASNPGASEPYEQYF. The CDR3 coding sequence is TGTGCCAGCAATCCCGGGGCGAGTGAGCCCTACGAGCAGTACTTC.

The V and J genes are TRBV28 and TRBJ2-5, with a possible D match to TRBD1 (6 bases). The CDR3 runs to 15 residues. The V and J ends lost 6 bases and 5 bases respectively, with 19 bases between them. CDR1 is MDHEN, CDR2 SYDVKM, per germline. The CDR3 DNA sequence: TGTGCCAGCAGCTCCGCCGACAGGTACCGGGAGACCCAGTACTTC. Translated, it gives CASSSADRYRETQYF.

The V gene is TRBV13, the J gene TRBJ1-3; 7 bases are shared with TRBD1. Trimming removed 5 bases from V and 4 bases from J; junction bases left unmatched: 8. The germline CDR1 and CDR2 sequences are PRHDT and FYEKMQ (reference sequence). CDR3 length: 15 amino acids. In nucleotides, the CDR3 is TGTGCCAGCAGCACTACAGGGGTGGGGGGAAACACCATATATTTT. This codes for CASSTTGVGGNTIYF.

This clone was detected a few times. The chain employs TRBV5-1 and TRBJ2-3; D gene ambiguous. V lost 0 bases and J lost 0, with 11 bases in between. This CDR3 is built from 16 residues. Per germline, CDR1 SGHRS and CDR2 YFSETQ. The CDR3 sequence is CASSLEGGVSTDTQYF. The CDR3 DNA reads TGCGCCAGCAGCTTGGAAGGCGGAGTGAGCACAGATACGCAGTATTTT.

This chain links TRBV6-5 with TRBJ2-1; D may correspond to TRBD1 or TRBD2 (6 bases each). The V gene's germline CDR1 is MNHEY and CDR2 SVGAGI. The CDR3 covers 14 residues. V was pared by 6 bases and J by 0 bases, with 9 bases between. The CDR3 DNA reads TGTGCCAGCAGACAGGGACTCTCCTACAATGAGCAGTTCTTC. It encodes CASRQGLSYNEQFF.

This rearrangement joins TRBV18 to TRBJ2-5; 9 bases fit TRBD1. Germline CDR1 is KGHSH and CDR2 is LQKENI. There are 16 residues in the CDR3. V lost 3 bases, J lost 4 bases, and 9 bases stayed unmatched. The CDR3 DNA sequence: TGTGCCAGCTCACCTGGAAGACAGGGGGAAGTAGAGACCCAGTACTTC. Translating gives CASSPGRQGEVETQYF.

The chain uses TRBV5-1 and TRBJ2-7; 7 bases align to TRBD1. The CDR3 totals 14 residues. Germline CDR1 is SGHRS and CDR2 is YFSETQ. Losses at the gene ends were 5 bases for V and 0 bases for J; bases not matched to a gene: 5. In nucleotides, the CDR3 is TGCGCCAGCAGTTCGACAGGGCACTCCTACGAGCAGTACTTC. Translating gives CASSSTGHSYEQYF.

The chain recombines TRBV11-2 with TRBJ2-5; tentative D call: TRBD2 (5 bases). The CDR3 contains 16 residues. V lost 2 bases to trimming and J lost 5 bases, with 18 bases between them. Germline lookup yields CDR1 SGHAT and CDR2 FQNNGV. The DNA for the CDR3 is TGTGCCAGCAGCTTATTTAAAATCGGGGTAGACGAGACCCAGTACTTC. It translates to CASSLFKIGVDETQYF.

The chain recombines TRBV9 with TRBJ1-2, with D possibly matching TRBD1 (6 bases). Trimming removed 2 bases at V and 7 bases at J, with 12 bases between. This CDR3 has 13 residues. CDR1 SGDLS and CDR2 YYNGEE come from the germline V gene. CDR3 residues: CASSVAGARGYTF. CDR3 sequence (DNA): TGTGCCAGCAGCGTCGCAGGGGCACGTGGCTACACCTTC.

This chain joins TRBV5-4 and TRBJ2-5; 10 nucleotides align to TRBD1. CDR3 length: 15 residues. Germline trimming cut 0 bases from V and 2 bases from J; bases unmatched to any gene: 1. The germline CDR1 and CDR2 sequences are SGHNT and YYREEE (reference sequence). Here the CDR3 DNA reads TGTGCCAGCAGCTTGGGGGGACAGGGGCAAGAGACCCAGTACTTC. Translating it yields CASSLGGQGQETQYF. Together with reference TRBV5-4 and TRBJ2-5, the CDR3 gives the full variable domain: ETGVTQSPTHLIKTRGQQVTLRCSSQSGHNTVSWYQQALGQGPQFIFQYYREEENGRGNFPPRFSGLQFPNYSSELNVNALELDDSALYLCASSLGGQGQETQYFGPGTRLLVL.

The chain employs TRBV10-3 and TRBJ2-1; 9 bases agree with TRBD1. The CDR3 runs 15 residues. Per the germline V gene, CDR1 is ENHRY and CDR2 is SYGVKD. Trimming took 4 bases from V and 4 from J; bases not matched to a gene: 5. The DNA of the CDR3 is TGTGCCATCAGTGTTGACAGGGGGAGATACAATGAGCAGTTCTTC. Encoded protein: CAISVDRGRYNEQFF.

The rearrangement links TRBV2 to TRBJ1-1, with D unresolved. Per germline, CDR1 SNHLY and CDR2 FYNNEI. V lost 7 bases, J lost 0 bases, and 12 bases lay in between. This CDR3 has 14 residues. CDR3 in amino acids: CASTFLAMNTEAFF. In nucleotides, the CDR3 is TGTGCCAGCACGTTCCTAGCGATGAACACTGAAGCTTTCTTT.